What follows are 16 T cell receptor beta chains derived from one specimen sequenced in a study of early T cells in non-severe SARS-CoV-2 infection. Via MiXCR, TCRdb re-called the 5' RACE reads, giving one row per CDR3 protein. The sample holds under 40,000 distinct CDR3 sequences, 5.5% to 7% seen once. Source material: whole blood. These receptors came from an adult who was a healthcare worker with PCR-confirmed SARS-CoV-2 infection or an uninfected control (not recorded which).

There are many counts of this clonotype. The V gene is TRBV7-6, the J gene TRBJ1-1; a weak D match, TRBD1 (6 bases). CDR3 length: 13 amino acids. V gave up 1 base and J gave up 11 bases, with 14 bases separating them. Germline CDR1 and CDR2: SGHVS and FNYEAQ. The CDR3 reads CASSLEGGSTAFF. The CDR3 region has the DNA TGTGCCAGCAGCTTAGAAGGGGGTAGTACGGCTTTCTTT.

This clonotype was recorded many times. This sequence joins TRBV7-3 and TRBJ2-5; D may be TRBD1 (6 bases). V lost 8 bases and J 5 bases, leaving 18 bases between the germline ends. CDR1 is SGHTA and CDR2 is FQGTGA in the germline V gene. This CDR3 region has 14 residues. CDR3 sequence reads: CASALQGGTETQYF. CDR3 nucleotide sequence: TGTGCCAGCGCCTTACAAGGGGGTACCGAGACCCAGTACTTC.

This clonotype was detected only a few times. This chain joins TRBV6-5 and TRBJ2-1; D unresolved. The CDR3 has 12 amino acids. The germline gives CDR1 MNHEY, CDR2 SVGAGI. The V gene lost 2 bases and the J gene lost 13 bases, with 12 bases spanning the gap. CDR3: CASSYPSSGQFF. CDR3 nucleotides: TGTGCCAGCAGTTACCCCTCATCGGGCCAGTTCTTC.

To note about this clonotype: Possible read error: a much larger clone is one base away. The chain joins TRBV11-2 to TRBJ2-3; a possible D gene is TRBD2 (5 bases). With 1 base removed from V and 3 bases from J, the gap between germline ends came to 11 bases. The CDR3 loop spans 15 amino acids. The germline V gene encodes CDR1 SGHAT and CDR2 FQNNGV. The chain's CDR3 is CASSLVGGSTDTQYF. Here the CDR3 DNA reads TGTGCCAGCAGCTTAGTGGGCGGGTCGACAGATACGCAGTATTTT.

This clonotype was counted at least ten times. The genes are TRBV6-5 and TRBJ2-7; D may be TRBD1 or TRBD2 (5 bases each). V lost 5 bases and J 1 base, leaving 9 bases between the germline ends. Germline CDR1 reads MNHEY; CDR2 reads SVGAGI. The CDR3 is 13 amino acids. CDR3 protein: CASSGGRSYEQYF. The CDR3 nucleotides read TGTGCCAGCAGTGGGGGACGATCCTACGAGCAGTACTTC.

In this sample, this clonotype turned up many times. This chain links TRBV20-1 with TRBJ2-7; TRBD2 matches at 10 bases. The CDR3 is 15 residues long. The V gene's germline CDR1 is DFQATT and CDR2 SNEGSKA (reference sequence). V lost 0 bases to trimming and J lost 3 bases; unmatched junction nucleotides: 5. DNA for the CDR3: TGCAGTGCTAGAGAGGAGCGGGAGGGCCACTACGAGCAGTACTTC. It encodes CSAREEREGHYEQYF.

This clonotype was picked up many times. The chain combines TRBV3-1 with TRBJ1-2; 11 bases map to TRBD1. Germline V gene lookup returns CDR1 LGHDT and CDR2 YNNKEL (reference sequence). The V segment lost 2 bases and the J segment 2 bases; nucleotides outside the gene matches: 13. The CDR3 spans 19 residues. The DNA for the CDR3 is TGTGCCAGCAGCCAACACACCGGGACAGGGGGAGTAAGGAACTATGGCTACACCTTC. Encoded protein: CASSQHTGTGGVRNYGYTF.

This clonotype was counted many times. The chain employs TRBV6-6 and TRBJ1-1; possible D gene TRBD1, 6 bases. V lost 8 bases, J lost 8 bases, and 18 bases lay in between. Germline CDR1 MNHNY, CDR2 SVGAGI (reference sequence). The CDR3 is 13 residues long. Here the CDR3 reads CASLFGTSTEAFF. CDR3 nucleotide sequence: TGTGCCAGCCTATTCGGGACAAGCACAGAAGCTTTCTTT.

This clonotype has just a few counts. In DNA, the CDR3 is TGTGCCAGCAGTTTAGGGGATACCTATGGCTACACCTTC. Its protein product is CASSLGDTYGYTF. The chain uses TRBV12-3 or TRBV12-4 and TRBJ1-2, with D hard to call. The V end lost 1 base, the J end lost 4 bases, and 7 bases lay between the germline ends. This CDR3 is 13 amino acids long.

Details on this clonotype: This may stem from a read error, because a much larger clone lies one nucleotide away. The CDR3 DNA reads as TGTACCTGGACTAGCGGAACCGGGGGTGAGCAGTTCTTC. Protein sequence: CTWTSGTGGEQFF. The J gene is TRBJ2-1, the V gene TRBV30; TRBD2 agrees at 10 bases. Germline-derived CDR1 and CDR2 are GTSNPN and SVGIG (reference sequence). The CDR3 runs to 13 residues.

This clonotype was counted ten times or more. This chain joins TRBV29-1 and TRBJ2-2; D may be TRBD1 (5 bases). Germline V gene sequence: CDR1 SQVTM, CDR2 ANQGSEA. The CDR3 sequence is 13 residues long. V was trimmed by 6 bases and J by 3 bases, leaving 11 bases between them. CDR3 coding DNA: TGCAGCGTGGAAAAGGGGTACACCGGGGAGCTGTTTTTT. Residues: CSVEKGYTGELFF.

The chain joins TRBV29-1 to TRBJ1-4; possible D gene TRBD1, 6 bases. The CDR3 is made up of 11 amino acids. The germline V gene encodes CDR1 SQVTM and CDR2 ANQGSEA. V lost 7 bases and J lost 10, with 13 bases in between. The chain's CDR3 is CSGQTGRKLFF. Here the CDR3 DNA reads TGCAGCGGACAGACAGGTCGAAAACTGTTTTTT.

This clonotype showed up many times. The chain is built from TRBV20-1 and TRBJ2-3; TRBD2 matches at 8 bases. Germline CDR1 and CDR2: DFQATT and SNEGSKA (reference sequence). V gave up 5 bases and J gave up 6 bases; unmatched junction bases: 13. This CDR3 contains 15 residues. Here the CDR3 reads CSAPGLDRGRDTQYF. Written as DNA, the CDR3 is TGCAGTGCTCCGGGACTAGATCGGGGGCGGGATACGCAGTATTTT.

The sample holds many counts of this clonotype. The J gene is TRBJ2-1, the V gene TRBV7-3; the D gene is possibly TRBD1 (6 bases). The germline gives CDR1 SGHTA, CDR2 FQGTGA. Trimming stripped 2 bases from V and 0 bases from J, with 11 bases between. The CDR3 spans 16 residues. CDR3 protein: CASSLQGLSSYNEQFF. In DNA, the CDR3 is TGTGCCAGCAGCTTACAGGGGCTTAGCTCCTACAATGAGCAGTTCTTC.

This clonotype showed up many times. This chain uses TRBV11-2 with TRBJ2-7, with 8 bases identical to TRBD1. The CDR3 spans 13 residues. CDR1 is SGHAT, CDR2 FQNNGV, per germline. After removal of 7 bases from V and 4 bases from J, the junction contained 6 bases not matched to a gene. CDR3 DNA: TGTGCCAGCACCTATGACAGGGGATACGAGCAGTACTTC. The encoded protein is CASTYDRGYEQYF.

The sample holds many counts of this clonotype. This rearrangement joins TRBV5-1 to TRBJ2-1, with D tentatively TRBD2 (6 bases). The CDR3 is made up of 16 amino acids. Germline CDR1 SGHRS, CDR2 YFSETQ. The ends were cut back, 2 bases at V and 2 bases at J, with 14 bases in the middle. In nucleotides, the CDR3 is TGCGCCAGCAGCTTTATGGGGGGAGTAACCTACAATGAGCAGTTCTTC. It translates to CASSFMGGVTYNEQFF. The variable domain in full, completed from reference TRBV5-1 and TRBJ2-1, reads KAGVTQTPRYLIKTRGQQVTLSCSPISGHRSVSWYQQTPGQGLQFLFEYFSETQRNKGNFPGRFSGRQFSNSRSEMNVSTLELGDSALYLCASSFMGGVTYNEQFFGPGTRLTVL.